This section outlines one T cell receptor beta chain sequence together with its context. The germline gives CDR1 SGHAT, CDR2 FQDESV (reference sequence). V gave up 0 bases and J gave up 1 base, with 7 bases separating them. The CDR3 extends over 14 amino acids. These data belong to a study of blood T cell repertoires in COVID-19. About the study: Samples of COVID-19 (acute and convalescent) were obtained from the United States, Italy and Spain.

Sequenced by immunoSEQ multiplex PCR; TCRdb stores in-frame clones only, minus some. The sample carries 270,000 or so clones, roughly nine tenths recorded once. A Seattle source enrolled patients during active infection and followed them longitudinally. The chain recombines TRBV11-1 with TRBJ2-7; no definite D call. This clonotype was sampled from a woman in her twenties or thirties with COVID-19, enrolled during active disease. The material sequenced was peripheral blood. The CDR3 DNA follows: TGTGCCAGCAGCTTAGCCCAGGCTTCCTACGAGCAGTACTTC. Encoded protein: CASSLAQASYEQYF. Complete variable domain (other parts from reference TRBV11-1 and TRBJ2-7): EAEVAQSPRYKITEKSQAVAFWCDPISGHATLYWYRQILGQGPELLVQFQDESVVDDSQLPKDRFSAERLKGVDSTLKIQPAELGDSAMYLCASSLAQASYEQYFGPGTRLTVT.